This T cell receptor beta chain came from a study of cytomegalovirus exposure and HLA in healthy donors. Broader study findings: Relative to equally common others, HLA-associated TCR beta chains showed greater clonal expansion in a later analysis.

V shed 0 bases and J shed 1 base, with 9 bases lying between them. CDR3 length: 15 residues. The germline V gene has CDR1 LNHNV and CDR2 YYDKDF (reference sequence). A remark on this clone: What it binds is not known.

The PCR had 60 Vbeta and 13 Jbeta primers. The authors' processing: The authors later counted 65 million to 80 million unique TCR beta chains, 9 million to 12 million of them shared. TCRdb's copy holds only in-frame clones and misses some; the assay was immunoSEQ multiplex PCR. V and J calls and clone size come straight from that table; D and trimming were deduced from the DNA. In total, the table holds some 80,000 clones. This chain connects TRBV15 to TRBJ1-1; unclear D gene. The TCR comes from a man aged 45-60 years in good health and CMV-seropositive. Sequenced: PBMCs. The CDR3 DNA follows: TGTGCCACCAGCAGAGATTTATCAGGGAACACTGAAGCTTTCTTT. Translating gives CATSRDLSGNTEAFF.